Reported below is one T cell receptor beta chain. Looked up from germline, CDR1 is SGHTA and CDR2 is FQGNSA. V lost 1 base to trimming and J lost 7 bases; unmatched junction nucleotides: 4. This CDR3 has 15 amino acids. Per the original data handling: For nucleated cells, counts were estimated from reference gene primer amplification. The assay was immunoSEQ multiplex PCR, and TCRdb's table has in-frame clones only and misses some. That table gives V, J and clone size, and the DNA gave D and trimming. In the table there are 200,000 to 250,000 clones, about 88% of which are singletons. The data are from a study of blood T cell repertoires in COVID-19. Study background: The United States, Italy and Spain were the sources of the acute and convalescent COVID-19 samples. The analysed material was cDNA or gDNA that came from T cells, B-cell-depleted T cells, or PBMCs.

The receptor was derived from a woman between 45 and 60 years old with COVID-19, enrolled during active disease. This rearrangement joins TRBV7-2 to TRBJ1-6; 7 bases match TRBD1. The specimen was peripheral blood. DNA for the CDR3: TGTGCCAGCAGCTTAGGACAGGGCTGGAATTCACCCCTCCACTTT. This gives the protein CASSLGQGWNSPLHF.